This T cell receptor beta chain originates from a study of identical twins. Findings and caveats of the study: In monozygotic twins, models underestimated the sharing of out-of-frame TCR alpha. Zero-insertion analyses were open to partial confounding by invariant MAIT and iNKT cells. Beta clonotypes that were abundant in cord blood contained fewer insertions, a pattern absent from memory repertoires.

Healthy Caucasians provided all donations. TCRdb fed the 5' RACE reads into MiXCR, producing one record per CDR3 protein. Of about 690,000 distinct CDR3 sequences listed, 5.5% to 7.5% were seen once; the top ten hold around 1.9%. The CDR3 spans 15 residues. V shed 6 bases and J 7 bases; nucleotides not matched to a gene: 14. Germline V gene data show CDR1 as ENHRY and CDR2 as SYGVKD. Many counts were recorded for this clonotype. Its matching antigen is unknown. The clonotype originates from a man aged 18-30 years in good health. The V and J genes are TRBV10-3 and TRBJ2-7; 8 bases fit TRBD1. The sequencing sample was made of naive T cells sorted from blood. The CDR3 DNA is TGTGCCATCAGCAAATCGGGACAGGCGGGTCGGGAGCAGTACTTC. It translates to CAISKSGQAGREQYF.